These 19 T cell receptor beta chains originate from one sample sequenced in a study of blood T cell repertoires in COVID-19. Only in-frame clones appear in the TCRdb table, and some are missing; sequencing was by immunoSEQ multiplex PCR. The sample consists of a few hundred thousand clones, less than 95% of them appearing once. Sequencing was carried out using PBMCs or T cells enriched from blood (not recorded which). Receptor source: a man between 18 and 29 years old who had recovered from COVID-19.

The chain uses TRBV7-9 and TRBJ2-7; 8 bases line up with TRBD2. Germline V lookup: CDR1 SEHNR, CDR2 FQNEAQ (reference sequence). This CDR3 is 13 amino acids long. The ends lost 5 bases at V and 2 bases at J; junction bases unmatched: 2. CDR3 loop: CASSPLAAYEQYF. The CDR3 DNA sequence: TGTGCCAGCAGCCCACTAGCGGCCTACGAGCAGTACTTC.

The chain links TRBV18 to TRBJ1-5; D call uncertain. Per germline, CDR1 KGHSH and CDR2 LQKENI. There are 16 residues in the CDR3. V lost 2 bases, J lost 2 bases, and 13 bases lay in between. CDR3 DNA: TGTGCCAGCTCACCATCGGCAGGAAAGCGCAATCAGCCCCAGCATTTT. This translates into CASSPSAGKRNQPQHF.

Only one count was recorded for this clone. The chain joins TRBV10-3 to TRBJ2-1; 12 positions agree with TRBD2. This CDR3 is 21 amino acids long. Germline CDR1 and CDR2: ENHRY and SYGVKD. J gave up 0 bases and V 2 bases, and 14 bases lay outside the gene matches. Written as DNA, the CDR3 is TGTGCCATCAGTGAGGGAGTAGCTAGCGGGAGGGTAAAGAGCTCCTACAATGAGCAGTTCTTC. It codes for CAISEGVASGRVKSSYNEQFF.

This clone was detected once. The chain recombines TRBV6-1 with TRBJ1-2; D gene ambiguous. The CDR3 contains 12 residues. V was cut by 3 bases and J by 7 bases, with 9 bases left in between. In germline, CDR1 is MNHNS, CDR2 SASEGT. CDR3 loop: CASSDPESGYTF. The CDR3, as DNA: TGTGCCAGCAGTGATCCGGAGAGTGGCTACACCTTC.

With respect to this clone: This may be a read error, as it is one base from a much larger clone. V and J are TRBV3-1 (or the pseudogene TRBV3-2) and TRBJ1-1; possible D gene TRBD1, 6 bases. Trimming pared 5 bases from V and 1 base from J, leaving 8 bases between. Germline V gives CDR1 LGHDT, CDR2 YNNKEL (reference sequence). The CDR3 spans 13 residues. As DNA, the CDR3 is TGTGCCAGCAGCTACAGGGAGAACACTGAAGCTTTCTTT. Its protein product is CASSYRENTEAFF.

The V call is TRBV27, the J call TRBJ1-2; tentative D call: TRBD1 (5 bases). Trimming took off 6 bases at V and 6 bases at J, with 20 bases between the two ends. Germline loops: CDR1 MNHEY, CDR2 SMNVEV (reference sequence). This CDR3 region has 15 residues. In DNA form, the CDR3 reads TGTGCCAGCAGCAGCCCCACAAGGGGCTCGGATGGCTACACCTTC. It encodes CASSSPTRGSDGYTF.

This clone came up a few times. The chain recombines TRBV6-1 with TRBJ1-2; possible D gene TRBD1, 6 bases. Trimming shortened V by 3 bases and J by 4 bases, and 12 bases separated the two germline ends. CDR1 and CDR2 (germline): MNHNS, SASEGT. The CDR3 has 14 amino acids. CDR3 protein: CASSDQRTAYGYTF. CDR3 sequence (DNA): TGTGCCAGCAGTGATCAGAGGACAGCCTATGGCTACACCTTC.

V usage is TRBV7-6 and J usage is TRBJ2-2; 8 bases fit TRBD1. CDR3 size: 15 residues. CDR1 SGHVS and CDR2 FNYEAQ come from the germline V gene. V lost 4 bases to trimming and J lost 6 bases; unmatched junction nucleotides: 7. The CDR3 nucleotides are TGTGCCAGCAGCTCACGTTTACAGGGGGCCGGGGAGCTGTTTTTT. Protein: CASSSRLQGAGELFF.

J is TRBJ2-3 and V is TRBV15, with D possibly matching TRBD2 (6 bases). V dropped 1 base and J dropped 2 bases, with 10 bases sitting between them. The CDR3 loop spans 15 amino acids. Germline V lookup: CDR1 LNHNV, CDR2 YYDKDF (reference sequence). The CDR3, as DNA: TGTGCCACCAGCAGAGTGGGACTCAACACAGATACGCAGTATTTT. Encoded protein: CATSRVGLNTDTQYF.

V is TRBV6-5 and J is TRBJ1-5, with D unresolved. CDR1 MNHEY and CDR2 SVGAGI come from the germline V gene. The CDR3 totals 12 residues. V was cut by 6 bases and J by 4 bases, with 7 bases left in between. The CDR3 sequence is CASRRGNQPQHF. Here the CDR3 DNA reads TGTGCCAGCAGACGAGGGAATCAGCCCCAGCATTTT.

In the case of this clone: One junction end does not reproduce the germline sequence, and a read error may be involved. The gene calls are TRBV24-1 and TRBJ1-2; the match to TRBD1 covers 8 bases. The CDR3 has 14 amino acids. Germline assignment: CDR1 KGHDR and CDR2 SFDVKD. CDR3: CATGDPGGRDGYTF. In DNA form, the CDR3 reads TGTGCCACCGGTGACCCAGGGGGCAGGGATGGCTACACCTTC.

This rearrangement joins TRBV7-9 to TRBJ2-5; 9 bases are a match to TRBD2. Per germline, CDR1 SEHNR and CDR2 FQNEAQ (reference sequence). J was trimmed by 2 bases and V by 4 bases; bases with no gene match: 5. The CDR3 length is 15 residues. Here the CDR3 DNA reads TGTGCCAGCAGCTCCCGACTAGCGGAACAAGAGACCCAGTACTTC. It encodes CASSSRLAEQETQYF.

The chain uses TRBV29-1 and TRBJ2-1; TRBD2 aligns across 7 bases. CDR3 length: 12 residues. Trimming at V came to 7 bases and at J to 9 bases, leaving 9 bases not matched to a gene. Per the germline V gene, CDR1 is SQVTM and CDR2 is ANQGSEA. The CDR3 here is CSARPTGGEQFF. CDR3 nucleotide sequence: TGCAGCGCTCGCCCCACGGGGGGTGAGCAGTTCTTC.

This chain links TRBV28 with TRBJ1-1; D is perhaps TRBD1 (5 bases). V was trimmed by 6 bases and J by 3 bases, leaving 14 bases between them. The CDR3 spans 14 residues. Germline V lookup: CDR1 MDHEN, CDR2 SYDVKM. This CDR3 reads CASRPGGIYTEAFF. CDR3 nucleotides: TGTGCCAGCAGGCCCGGGGGGATATACACTGAAGCTTTCTTT.

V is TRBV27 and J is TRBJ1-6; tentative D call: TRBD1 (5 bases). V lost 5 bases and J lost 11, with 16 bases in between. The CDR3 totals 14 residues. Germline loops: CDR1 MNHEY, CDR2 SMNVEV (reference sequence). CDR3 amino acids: CASSPQTGETPLHF. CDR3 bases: TGTGCCAGCAGTCCGCAGACGGGGGAGACACCCCTCCACTTT.

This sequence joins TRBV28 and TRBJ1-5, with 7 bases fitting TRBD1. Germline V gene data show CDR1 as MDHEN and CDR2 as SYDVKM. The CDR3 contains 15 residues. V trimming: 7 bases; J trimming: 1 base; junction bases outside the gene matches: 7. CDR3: CASKIGGLSNQPQHF. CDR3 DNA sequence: TGTGCCAGCAAAATAGGGGGCTTGAGCAATCAGCCCCAGCATTTT. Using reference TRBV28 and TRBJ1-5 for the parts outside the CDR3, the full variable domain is DVKVTQSSRYLVKRTGEKVFLECVQDMDHENMFWYRQDPGLGLRLIYFSYDVKMKEKGDIPEGYSVSREKKERFSLILESASTNQTSMYLCASKIGGLSNQPQHFGDGTRLSIL.

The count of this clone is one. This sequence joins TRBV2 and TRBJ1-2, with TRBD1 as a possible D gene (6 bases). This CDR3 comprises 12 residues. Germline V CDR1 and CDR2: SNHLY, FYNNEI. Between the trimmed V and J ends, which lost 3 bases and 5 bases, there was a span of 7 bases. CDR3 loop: CASSEGAYGYTF. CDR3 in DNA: TGTGCCAGCAGTGAGGGGGCTTATGGCTACACCTTC.

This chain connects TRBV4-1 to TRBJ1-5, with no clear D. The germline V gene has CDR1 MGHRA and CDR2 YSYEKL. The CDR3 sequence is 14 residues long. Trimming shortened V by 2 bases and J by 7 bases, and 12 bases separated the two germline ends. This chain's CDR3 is CASSQSERGQPQHF. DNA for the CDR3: TGCGCCAGCAGCCAAAGTGAACGGGGACAGCCCCAGCATTTT.

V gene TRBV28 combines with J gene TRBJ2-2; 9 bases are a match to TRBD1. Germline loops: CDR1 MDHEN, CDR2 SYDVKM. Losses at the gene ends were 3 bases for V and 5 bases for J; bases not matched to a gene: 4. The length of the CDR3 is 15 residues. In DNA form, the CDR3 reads TGTGCCAGCAGTTTGGGACAGGGAAGGACCGGGGAGCTGTTTTTT. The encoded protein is CASSLGQGRTGELFF.